This T cell receptor (beta chain) was captured by sequencing in a study of cytomegalovirus exposure and HLA in healthy donors. This clone was seen only once. The primer mix had 60 Vbeta and 13 Jbeta primers. TCRdb keeps only in-frame clones here, not all; method: immunoSEQ multiplex PCR. The data contain about 190,000 clones, roughly 80% of them singletons. Germline trimming cut 6 bases from V and 2 bases from J; bases unmatched to any gene: 9. The V gene's germline CDR1 is MDHEN and CDR2 SYDVKM. The CDR3 totals 16 residues. The sample taken for sequencing was PBMCs. This clonotype was obtained from a woman under 30 in good health and CMV-seronegative. This sequence joins TRBV28 and TRBJ1-2; 10 bases are shared with TRBD1. CDR3 region: CASRVPTGGRNYGYTF. CDR3 coding DNA: TGTGCCAGCAGGGTACCGACAGGGGGCCGAAACTATGGCTACACCTTC.